The clone carrying this TCR beta chain has just a few counts. The data derive from a study of early T cells in non-severe SARS-CoV-2 infection. In the study overall: Sequencing of bulk RNA from unsorted whole blood was done, without chain pairing.

Trimming took 8 bases from V and 0 from J, leaving 4 bases between them. This CDR3 has 11 residues. Per germline, CDR1 SNHLY and CDR2 FYNNEI. MiXCR, run by TCRdb on the 5' RACE reads, gives a single entry per CDR3 protein. The sample lists 20,000 to 30,000 distinct CDR3 sequences, around 3.9% occurring once. This rearrangement joins TRBV2 to TRBJ2-5; D gene unclear. Sequenced: whole blood. This receptor was identified in an adult who was a healthcare worker with PCR-confirmed SARS-CoV-2 infection or an uninfected control (not recorded which). CDR3 protein: CASGYQETQYF. CDR3 sequence (DNA): TGTGCCAGCGGGTACCAAGAGACCCAGTACTTC.